The T cell receptor beta chain described here comes from a study of blood T cell repertoires in COVID-19. Study context: The origin of the acute and convalescent COVID-19 samples was the United States, Italy and Spain. T cells, B-cell-depleted T cells, or PBMCs supplied cDNA or gDNA.

The V end lost 4 bases, the J end lost 8 bases, and 21 bases lay between the germline ends. This CDR3 has 15 amino acids. Germline lookup yields CDR1 SGHDT and CDR2 YYEEEE. Original analysis: Amplifying reference gene primers gave estimates of nucleated cell counts. Sequencing used immunoSEQ multiplex PCR; TCRdb keeps in-frame clones, though not all of them. The V and J calls and clone size were taken over from that table, and D and trimming were inferred from the DNA. This table holds about 25,000 clones, over 80% found once. The chain links TRBV5-6 to TRBJ1-2, with D unclear. The material sequenced was peripheral blood. The origin of this receptor is a woman older than 75 with acute or convalescent COVID-19. Here the CDR3 reads CASSLGRLKGEGYTF. For the CDR3, the DNA is TGTGCCAGCAGCCTAGGTCGGCTTAAAGGCGAAGGCTACACCTTC.